This TCR beta chain was sequenced in a study of neurological immune-mediated disorders. The germline CDR1 and CDR2 sequences are KGHDR and SFDVKD. There are 15 residues in the CDR3. Germline trimming cut 10 bases from V and 3 bases from J; bases unmatched to any gene: 14. Time point of the sample: longitudinal time-point 2. MiXCR was run by TCRdb on the 5' RACE reads, yielding one entry per CDR3 protein. The sample holds some 80,000 distinct CDR3 sequences, 5% to 6.5% seen once. This clonotype was seen many times. This chain uses TRBV24-1 with TRBJ2-7, with TRBD2 matching over 7 bases. This TCR was sampled from an older woman with multiple sclerosis. The material sequenced was PBMCs. CDR3 in DNA: TGTGCCACTAACCCCCCGGGACTAAAGGACTACGAGCAGTACTTC. This translates into CATNPPGLKDYEQYF.